The clone carrying this T cell receptor beta chain was seen a single time. Its antigen is not known. The V gene lost 0 bases and the J gene lost 6 bases, with 11 bases spanning the gap. Germline CDR1 reads LGHNA; CDR2 reads YSLEER. This CDR3 comprises 14 residues. The data derive from a study of T cell responses to AZD1222 COVID-19 vaccine. General study results and limits: Only six people who got AZD1222 tested seropositive at baseline. Reports say nearly half of spike-specific TCRs go after unmutated variant regions. All repertoire sampling was performed exclusively after the peak T cell response.

Produced via immunoSEQ multiplex PCR; TCRdb's table is partial and in-frame only. The sample holds about 150,000 clones, roughly nine tenths seen once. The chain employs TRBV4-3 and TRBJ1-2; TRBD1 is a possible D gene (5 bases). Material: peripheral blood, obtained after recovery from COVID-19. The TCR comes from an adult who had recovered from COVID-19. CDR3 sequence reads: CASSQDWGRNGYTF. DNA of the CDR3: TGCGCCAGCAGCCAAGACTGGGGGAGGAATGGCTACACCTTC.